These 2 T cell receptor beta chains share one sample of origin, sequenced in a study of T cells in tuberculosis. Assay used: immunoSEQ multiplex PCR; TCRdb lists only in-frame clones, some missing. The sample includes about 33,000 clones, 95% seen only once; the top ten take less than 2.5%. Sequenced: PBMCs. The source of these receptors is a donor between 10 and 35 years old with latent tuberculosis or without tuberculosis infection.

The chain recombines TRBV5-8 with TRBJ1-5; possible D gene TRBD1, 5 bases. This CDR3 spans 17 amino acids. V was shortened by 4 bases and J by 1 base, with 18 bases between the two germline ends. In germline, CDR1 is SGHTS, CDR2 YDEGEE. The CDR3 loop is CASSAGTLSRSNQPQHF. The CDR3 region has the DNA TGTGCCAGCAGCGCGGGGACGTTGTCTAGGAGCAATCAGCCCCAGCATTTT.

This clone was detected only once. The rearrangement joins TRBV28 to TRBJ2-7; 11 nucleotides line up with TRBD2. The J segment lost 7 bases and the V segment lost 4 bases, leaving 9 bases of the junction unmatched. The CDR3 has 15 residues. From germline, CDR1 is MDHEN and CDR2 SYDVKM. CDR3 residues: CASSSIAGGPREQYF. The CDR3, as DNA: TGTGCCAGCAGTTCAATAGCGGGAGGGCCCCGGGAGCAGTACTTC.